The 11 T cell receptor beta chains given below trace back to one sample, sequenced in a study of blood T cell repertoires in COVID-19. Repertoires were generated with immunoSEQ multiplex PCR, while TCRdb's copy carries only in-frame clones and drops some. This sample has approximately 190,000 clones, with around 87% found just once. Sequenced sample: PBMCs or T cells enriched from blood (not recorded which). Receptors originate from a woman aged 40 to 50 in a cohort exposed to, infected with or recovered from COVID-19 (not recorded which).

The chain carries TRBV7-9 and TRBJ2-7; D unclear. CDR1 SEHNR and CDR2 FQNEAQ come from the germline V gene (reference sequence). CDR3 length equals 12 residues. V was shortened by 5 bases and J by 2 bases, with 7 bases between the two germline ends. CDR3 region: CASSPETYEQYF. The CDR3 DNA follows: TGTGCCAGCAGCCCTGAGACCTACGAGCAGTACTTC.

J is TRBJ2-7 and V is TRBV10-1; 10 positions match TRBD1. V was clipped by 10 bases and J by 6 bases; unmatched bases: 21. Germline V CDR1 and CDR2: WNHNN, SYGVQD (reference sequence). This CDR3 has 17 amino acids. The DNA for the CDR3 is TGCGCCACCAGACGACAGGGGGCCAGTCTCTTGAGGAGCGAGCAGTACTTC. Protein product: CATRRQGASLLRSEQYF.

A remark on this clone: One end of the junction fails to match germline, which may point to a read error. As DNA, the CDR3 is TGTGCCAGCAGCTACTCGACTAGCGGGAGCTCCTACGAGCAGTACTTC. Its translation is CASSYSTSGSSYEQYF. The J gene is TRBJ2-7, the V gene TRBV6-5, with 12 bases aligning to TRBD2. The CDR3 contains 16 residues. Germline V CDR1 and CDR2: MNHEY, SVGAGI.

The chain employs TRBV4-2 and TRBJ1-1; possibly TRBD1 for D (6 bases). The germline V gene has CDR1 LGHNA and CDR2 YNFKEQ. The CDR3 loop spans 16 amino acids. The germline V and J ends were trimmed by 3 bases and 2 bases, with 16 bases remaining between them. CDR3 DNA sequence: TGTGCCAGCAGCCACGGAGACGGGACACCCAACACTGAAGCTTTCTTT. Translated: CASSHGDGTPNTEAFF.

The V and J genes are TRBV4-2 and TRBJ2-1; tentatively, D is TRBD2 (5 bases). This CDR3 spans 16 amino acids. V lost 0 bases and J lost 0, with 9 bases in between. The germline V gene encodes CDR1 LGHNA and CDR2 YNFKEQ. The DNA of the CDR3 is TGTGCCAGCAGCCAAGAAGGAGGCGGCTCCTACAATGAGCAGTTCTTC. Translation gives CASSQEGGGSYNEQFF.

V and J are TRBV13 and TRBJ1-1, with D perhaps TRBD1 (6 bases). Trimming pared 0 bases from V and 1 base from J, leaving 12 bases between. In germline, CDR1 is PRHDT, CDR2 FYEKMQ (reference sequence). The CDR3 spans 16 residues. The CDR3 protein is CASSLGRAGANTEAFF. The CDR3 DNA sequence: TGTGCCAGCAGCTTAGGCCGGGCAGGGGCGAACACTGAAGCTTTCTTT.

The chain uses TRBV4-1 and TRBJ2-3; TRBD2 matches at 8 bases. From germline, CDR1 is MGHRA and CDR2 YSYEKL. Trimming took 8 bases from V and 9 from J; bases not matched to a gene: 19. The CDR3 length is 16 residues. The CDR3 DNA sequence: TGCGCCAGCCGTCGGTCAGCGGGGGTTTGGTATCAAACGCAGTATTTT. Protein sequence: CASRRSAGVWYQTQYF.

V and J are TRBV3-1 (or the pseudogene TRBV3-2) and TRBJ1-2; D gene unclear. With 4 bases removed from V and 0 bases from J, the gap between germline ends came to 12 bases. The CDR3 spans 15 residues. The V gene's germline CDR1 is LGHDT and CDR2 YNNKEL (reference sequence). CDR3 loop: CASSLSIRSNYGYTF. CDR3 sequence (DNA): TGTGCCAGCAGCCTCTCTATCAGGTCTAACTATGGCTACACCTTC.

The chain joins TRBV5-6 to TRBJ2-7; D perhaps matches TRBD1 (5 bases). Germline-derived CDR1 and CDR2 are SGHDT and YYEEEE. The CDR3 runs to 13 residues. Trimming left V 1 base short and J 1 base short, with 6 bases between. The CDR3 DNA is TGTGCCAGCAGCTTGCAGGGATCCTACGAGCAGTACTTC. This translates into CASSLQGSYEQYF.

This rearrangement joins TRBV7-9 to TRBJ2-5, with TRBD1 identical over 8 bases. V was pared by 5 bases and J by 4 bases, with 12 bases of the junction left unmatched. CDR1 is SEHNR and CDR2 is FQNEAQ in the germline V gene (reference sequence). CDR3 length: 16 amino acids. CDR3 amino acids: CASSPSRQGSTETQYF. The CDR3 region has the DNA TGTGCCAGCAGCCCCTCGAGACAGGGGTCGACAGAGACCCAGTACTTC. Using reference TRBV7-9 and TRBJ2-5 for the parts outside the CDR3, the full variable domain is DTGVSQNPRHKITKRGQNVTFRCDPISEHNRLYWYRQTLGQGPEFLTYFQNEAQLEKSRLLSDRFSAERPKGSFSTLEIQRTEQGDSAMYLCASSPSRQGSTETQYFGPGTRLLVL.

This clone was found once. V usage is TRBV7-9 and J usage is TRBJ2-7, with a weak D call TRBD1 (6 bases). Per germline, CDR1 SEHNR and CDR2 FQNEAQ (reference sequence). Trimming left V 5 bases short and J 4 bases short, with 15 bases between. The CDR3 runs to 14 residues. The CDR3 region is CASSPTGSGYEQYF. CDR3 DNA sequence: TGTGCCAGCAGCCCCACAGGGTCAGGGTACGAGCAGTACTTC.